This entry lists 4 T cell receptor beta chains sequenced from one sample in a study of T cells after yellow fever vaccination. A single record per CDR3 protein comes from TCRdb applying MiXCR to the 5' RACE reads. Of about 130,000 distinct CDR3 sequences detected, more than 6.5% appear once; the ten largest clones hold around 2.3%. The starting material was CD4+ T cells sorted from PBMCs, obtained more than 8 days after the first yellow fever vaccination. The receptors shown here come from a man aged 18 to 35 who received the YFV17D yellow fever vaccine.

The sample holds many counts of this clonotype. CDR3 DNA sequence: TGCGCCAGCAGCTTTCCTGAAGACAGGGTCTATGGCTACACCTTC. It translates to CASSFPEDRVYGYTF. The rearrangement joins TRBV5-1 to TRBJ1-2; 7 bases line up with TRBD1. Trimming at V came to 2 bases and at J to 4 bases, leaving 8 bases not matched to a gene. The CDR3 contains 15 residues. Germline V CDR1 and CDR2: SGHRS, YFSETQ.

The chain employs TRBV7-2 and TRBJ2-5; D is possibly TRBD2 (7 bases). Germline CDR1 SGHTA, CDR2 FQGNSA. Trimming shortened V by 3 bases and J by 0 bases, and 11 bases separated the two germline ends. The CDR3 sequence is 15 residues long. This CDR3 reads CASSFRGGHQETQYF. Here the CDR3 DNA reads TGTGCCAGCAGCTTTCGCGGGGGCCACCAAGAGACCCAGTACTTC.

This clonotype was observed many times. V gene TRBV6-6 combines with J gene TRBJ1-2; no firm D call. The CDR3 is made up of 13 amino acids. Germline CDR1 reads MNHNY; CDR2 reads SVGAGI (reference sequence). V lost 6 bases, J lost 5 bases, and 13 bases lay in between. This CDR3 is CASRPEGPYGYTF. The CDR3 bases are TGTGCCAGCAGGCCGGAGGGTCCATATGGCTACACCTTC.

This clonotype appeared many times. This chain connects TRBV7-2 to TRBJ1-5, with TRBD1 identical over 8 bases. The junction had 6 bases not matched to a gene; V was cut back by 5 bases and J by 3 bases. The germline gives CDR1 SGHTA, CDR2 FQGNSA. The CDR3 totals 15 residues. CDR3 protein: CASSPLQGVNQPQHF. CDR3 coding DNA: TGTGCCAGCAGCCCACTACAGGGGGTCAATCAGCCCCAGCATTTT.